These 32 T cell receptor beta chains were sequenced from one sample in a study of T cell responses to AZD1222 COVID-19 vaccine. Using immunoSEQ multiplex PCR, the repertoire was profiled, and TCRdb retains in-frame clones only, with some absent. The sample carries approximately 100,000 clones, 87% recorded once. The sample was peripheral blood, taken 28 days after the second AZD1222 dose. The receptors originated from an adult who received the AZD1222 COVID-19 vaccine.

This clone came up once. CDR3 bases: TGTGCCAGCAGCGTAGTGGGAGAGGGCACAGATACGCAGTATTTT. It specifies CASSVVGEGTDTQYF. The chain combines TRBV9 with TRBJ2-3; TRBD2 is a possible D gene (5 bases). This CDR3 has 15 residues. Trimming stripped 0 bases from V and 1 base from J, with 9 bases between. Germline loops: CDR1 SGDLS, CDR2 YYNGEE.

The chain uses TRBV5-5 and TRBJ1-1, with D unresolved. V was clipped by 2 bases and J by 1 base, with 9 bases between them. Germline CDR1 reads SGHKS; CDR2 reads YYEKEE (reference sequence). This CDR3 contains 14 residues. CDR3: CASSFWTGNTEAFF. CDR3 DNA: TGTGCCAGCAGCTTTTGGACGGGGAACACTGAAGCTTTCTTT.

The chain recombines TRBV7-3 with TRBJ2-3, with no clear D. V gave up 2 bases and J gave up 1 base, with 7 bases separating them. Germline V gives CDR1 SGHTA, CDR2 FQGTGA. This CDR3 spans 14 amino acids. DNA of the CDR3: TGTGCCAGCAGCTTAGGCGTGGGCACAGATACGCAGTATTTT. Translating it yields CASSLGVGTDTQYF.

V usage is TRBV6-5 and J usage is TRBJ2-1; D call uncertain. The germline gives CDR1 MNHEY, CDR2 SVGAGI. V was pared by 6 bases and J by 9 bases, with 21 bases between. The CDR3 is 15 amino acids. CDR3 residues: CASSPPNSGEAEQFF. As DNA, the CDR3 is TGTGCCAGCAGCCCACCTAATTCCGGAGAGGCTGAGCAGTTCTTC.

The chain is built from TRBV19 and TRBJ1-5; TRBD1 is a possible D gene (6 bases). Germline V gene lookup returns CDR1 LNHDA and CDR2 SQIVND (reference sequence). The CDR3 extends over 14 amino acids. The V gene lost 5 bases and the J gene lost 4 bases, with 12 bases spanning the gap. The CDR3 sequence: CASSPDRSNQPQHF. CDR3 nucleotides: TGTGCCAGTAGTCCAGACAGGAGTAATCAGCCCCAGCATTTT. Supplemented by reference TRBV19 and TRBJ1-5, the full variable domain reads DGGITQSPKYLFRKEGQNVTLSCEQNLNHDAMYWYRQDPGQGLRLIYYSQIVNDFQKGDIAEGYSVSREKKESFPLTVTSAQKNPTAFYLCASSPDRSNQPQHFGDGTRLSIL.

The chain couples TRBV19 to TRBJ1-5, with unresolved D. The V gene lost 4 bases and the J gene lost 3 bases, with 28 bases spanning the gap. Germline lookup yields CDR1 LNHDA and CDR2 SQIVND (reference sequence). The CDR3 covers 20 residues. The CDR3 DNA follows: TGTGCCAGTAGTAGAGGGCGCCGGGCGGGGAAGAACGGCCTCAATCAGCCCCAGCATTTT. Amino acids: CASSRGRRAGKNGLNQPQHF.

This sequence joins TRBV30 and TRBJ1-2; D is ambiguous. CDR1 and CDR2 (germline): GTSNPN, SVGIG (reference sequence). The V gene lost 0 bases and the J gene lost 4 bases, with 9 bases spanning the gap. The CDR3 loop spans 13 amino acids. CDR3 DNA sequence: TGTGCCTGGAGTGTCGGCAGGAGCTATGGCTACACCTTC. Translated: CAWSVGRSYGYTF.

In its sample, this clone was seen once. The chain joins TRBV3-1 (or the pseudogene TRBV3-2) to TRBJ2-5; 7 bases are shared with TRBD2. Germline V gene data show CDR1 as LGHDT and CDR2 as YNNKEL (reference sequence). The V and J ends lost 1 base and 10 bases, in that order; junction bases with no gene match: 12. This CDR3 is built from 15 residues. CDR3 loop: CASSQVIAARGDQYF. For the CDR3, the DNA is TGTGCCAGCAGCCAAGTGATAGCGGCTCGGGGGGACCAGTACTTC.

At least ten counts were recorded for this clone. The J gene is TRBJ1-3, the V gene TRBV2; D not certain. Trimming shortened V by 6 bases and J by 0 bases, and 12 bases separated the two germline ends. The germline V gene encodes CDR1 SNHLY and CDR2 FYNNEI. The CDR3 covers 15 residues. The CDR3 DNA reads as TGTGCCAGCAGCAAAACGGCGAGCTCTGGAAACACCATATATTTT. Translating it yields CASSKTASSGNTIYF.

The chain joins TRBV7-8 to TRBJ1-5; the D is unclear. This CDR3 is built from 12 residues. V shed 5 bases and J shed 7 bases, with 9 bases lying between them. From germline, CDR1 is SGHVS and CDR2 FQNEAQ. Written as DNA, the CDR3 is TGTGCCAGCAGCCCCCCGGGCCAGCCCCAGCATTTT. Its protein product is CASSPPGQPQHF.

The chain has TRBV7-6 and TRBJ2-3; D possibly corresponds to TRBD1 (5 bases). CDR1 SGHVS and CDR2 FNYEAQ come from the germline V gene. There are 16 residues in the CDR3. V dropped 0 bases and J dropped 7 bases, with 17 bases sitting between them. CDR3 nucleotide sequence: TGTGCCAGCAGCTTAGCCGCGACAGTGTATTATTATACGCAGTATTTT. Translation: CASSLAATVYYYTQYF. Supplemented by reference TRBV7-6 and TRBJ2-3, the full variable domain reads GAGVSQSPRYKVTKRGQDVALRCDPISGHVSLYWYRQALGQGPEFLTYFNYEAQQDKSGLPNDRFSAERPEGSISTLTIQRTEQRDSAMYRCASSLAATVYYYTQYFGPGTRLTVL.

The chain recombines TRBV3-1 (or the pseudogene TRBV3-2) with TRBJ1-2; D is uncertain. The CDR3 sequence is 13 residues long. Trimming removed 1 base at V and 3 bases at J, with 6 bases between. Germline V gives CDR1 LGHDT, CDR2 YNNKEL (reference sequence). CDR3 amino acids: CASSQGTDYGYTF. In DNA form, the CDR3 reads TGTGCCAGCAGCCAAGGGACTGACTATGGCTACACCTTC.

Only one count was recorded for this clone. The chain combines TRBV9 with TRBJ2-7; D possibly corresponds to TRBD1 (6 bases). Per the germline V gene, CDR1 is SGDLS and CDR2 is YYNGEE. The CDR3 runs to 14 residues. V shed 3 bases and J shed 3 bases, with 13 bases lying between them. The CDR3: CASSAGDIYYEQYF. The DNA of the CDR3 is TGTGCCAGCAGCGCAGGGGACATTTACTACGAGCAGTACTTC. Full variable domain (missing parts from reference TRBV9 and TRBJ2-7): DSGVTQTPKHLITATGQRVTLRCSPRSGDLSVYWYQQSLDQGLQFLIQYYNGEERAKGNILERFSAQQFPDLHSELNLSSLELGDSALYFCASSAGDIYYEQYFGPGTRLTVT.

The genes are TRBV28 and TRBJ2-7; 8 bases agree with TRBD1. CDR1 and CDR2 from the germline V gene are MDHEN and SYDVKM. The CDR3 is 13 residues long. The ends lost 6 bases at V and 2 bases at J; junction bases unmatched: 3. DNA for the CDR3: TGTGCCAGCAGGTCGGGACAGGCCTACGAGCAGTACTTC. Protein sequence: CASRSGQAYEQYF.

The gene calls are TRBV6-1 and TRBJ1-1; unclear D gene. This CDR3 contains 12 residues. The V and J ends lost 2 bases and 3 bases respectively, with 4 bases between them. The germline V gene has CDR1 MNHNS and CDR2 SASEGT. CDR3 loop: CASSELYTEAFF. The CDR3 nucleotides are TGTGCCAGCAGTGAACTGTACACTGAAGCTTTCTTT.

The V and J genes are TRBV5-6 and TRBJ2-1, with 13 bases lining up with TRBD2. CDR1 and CDR2 (germline): SGHDT, YYEEEE. The CDR3 has 19 residues. V was clipped by 5 bases and J by 4 bases; unmatched bases: 15. The CDR3 DNA reads TGTGCCAGCAGTTCCGCGTCCGGGACTAGCGGGACTAATTACAATGAGCAGTTCTTC. Encoded protein: CASSSASGTSGTNYNEQFF.

This CDR3 is CASSPSGREAQETQYF. The CDR3 bases are TGTGCCAGCAGCCCTTCGGGGCGGGAGGCCCAAGAGACCCAGTACTTC. This sequence joins TRBV5-4 and TRBJ2-5; 8 bases are a match to TRBD2. Trimming cost V 4 bases and J 1 base; bases outside gene matches: 9. The CDR3 sequence is 16 residues long. Germline CDR1 SGHNT, CDR2 YYREEE (reference sequence).

Here the CDR3 DNA reads TGTGCCAGCAGCCGGGGAGGCCCGGGACAGGGGGGCGAGCAGTACTTC. Protein: CASSRGGPGQGGEQYF. This sequence joins TRBV11-3 and TRBJ2-7, with 11 bases matching TRBD1. The CDR3 spans 16 residues. The V segment lost 5 bases and the J segment 6 bases; nucleotides outside the gene matches: 12. The germline CDR1 and CDR2 sequences are SGHNT and YENEEA.

The CDR3 DNA is TGTGCCTGGAGTTATCAGCGACACACTGAAGCTTTCTTT. This codes for CAWSYQRHTEAFF. The chain links TRBV30 to TRBJ1-1; the D is unclear. Per the germline V gene, CDR1 is GTSNPN and CDR2 is SVGIG (reference sequence). The length of the CDR3 is 13 residues. Trimming took 2 bases from V and 3 from J, leaving 10 bases between them.

This chain connects TRBV28 to TRBJ1-1; TRBD1 matches at 12 bases. The CDR3 length is 16 residues. V shed 3 bases, J shed 5 bases, and the junction held 7 bases outside the gene matches. Germline CDR1 and CDR2: MDHEN and SYDVKM. CDR3 in amino acids: CASSFSGQGAFTEAFF. DNA for the CDR3: TGTGCCAGCAGTTTTTCGGGACAGGGGGCTTTTACTGAAGCTTTCTTT. Drawing the rest from reference TRBV28 and TRBJ1-1, the complete variable domain is DVKVTQSSRYLVKRTGEKVFLECVQDMDHENMFWYRQDPGLGLRLIYFSYDVKMKEKGDIPEGYSVSREKKERFSLILESASTNQTSMYLCASSFSGQGAFTEAFFGQGTRLTVV.

The table lists this clone with a count of one. The chain recombines TRBV10-1 with TRBJ1-1; D is unresolved. V lost 6 bases and J lost 1, with 6 bases in between. CDR1 and CDR2 (germline): WNHNN, SYGVQD (reference sequence). This CDR3 is 12 amino acids long. The CDR3 reads CASSKRNTEAFF. CDR3 DNA sequence: TGCGCCAGCAGCAAAAGGAACACTGAAGCTTTCTTT.

This chain joins TRBV19 and TRBJ1-1, with no clear D. V lost 3 bases and J lost 5, with 13 bases in between. The CDR3 runs to 14 residues. The V gene's germline CDR1 is LNHDA and CDR2 SQIVND (reference sequence). For the CDR3, the DNA is TGTGCCAGTAGTATTAAGTCTAGAGCAACTGAAGCTTTCTTT. This gives the protein CASSIKSRATEAFF.

The chain has TRBV6-4 and TRBJ2-2; the D gene is possibly TRBD2 (6 bases). This CDR3 has 15 amino acids. V was pared by 2 bases and J by 0 bases, with 7 bases between. Germline V CDR1 and CDR2: MRHNA, SNTAGT. The CDR3 sequence is CASSDTGANTGELFF. The CDR3 DNA reads TGTGCCAGCAGTGACACGGGGGCGAACACCGGGGAGCTGTTTTTT.

This chain links TRBV30 with TRBJ1-4, with a weak D call TRBD1 (6 bases). This CDR3 has 13 residues. Trimming stripped 3 bases from V and 6 bases from J, with 11 bases between. Germline loops: CDR1 GTSNPN, CDR2 SVGIG (reference sequence). The CDR3 DNA reads TGTGCCTGGAGACAGGGTCGAGATGAAAAACTGTTTTTT. Translation gives CAWRQGRDEKLFF.

V usage is TRBV10-3 and J usage is TRBJ2-5; TRBD2 agrees at 13 bases. V was pared by 3 bases and J by 4 bases, with 2 bases of the junction left unmatched. The germline gives CDR1 ENHRY, CDR2 SYGVKD. The length of the CDR3 is 15 residues. The chain's CDR3 is CAISETSGRGETQYF. CDR3 sequence (DNA): TGTGCCATCAGTGAAACTAGCGGGAGGGGAGAGACCCAGTACTTC.

The chain uses TRBV7-6 and TRBJ1-3; tentatively, D is TRBD1 (6 bases). V was trimmed by 5 bases and J by 0 bases, leaving 14 bases between them. CDR1 and CDR2 (germline): SGHVS, FNYEAQ. The CDR3 sequence is 16 residues long. The CDR3 loop reads CASSLGQIRSGNTIYF. DNA of the CDR3: TGTGCCAGCAGCCTCGGACAGATTCGCTCTGGAAACACCATATATTTT.

Written as DNA, the CDR3 is TGTGCCAGCTCACCAGTGGACAGGAGGCTAAATGAGCAGTTCTTC. Translating it yields CASSPVDRRLNEQFF. The V call is TRBV18, the J call TRBJ2-1, with 7 bases fitting TRBD1. The CDR3 covers 15 residues. V lost 2 bases to trimming and J lost 7 bases; unmatched junction nucleotides: 8. Germline-derived CDR1 and CDR2 are KGHSH and LQKENI.

J is TRBJ2-7 and V is TRBV7-9, with TRBD2 identical over 10 bases. From germline, CDR1 is SEHNR and CDR2 FQNEAQ (reference sequence). CDR3 size: 15 residues. The V segment lost 5 bases and the J segment 6 bases; nucleotides outside the gene matches: 10. The CDR3 reads CASSLKTSGMREQYF. The CDR3 DNA sequence: TGTGCCAGCAGCCTCAAAACTAGCGGGATGCGCGAGCAGTACTTC. Filled out from reference TRBV7-9 and TRBJ2-7, the complete variable domain reads DTGVSQNPRHKITKRGQNVTFRCDPISEHNRLYWYRQTLGQGPEFLTYFQNEAQLEKSRLLSDRFSAERPKGSFSTLEIQRTEQGDSAMYLCASSLKTSGMREQYFGPGTRLTVT.

The V call is TRBV11-2, the J call TRBJ2-2, with a weak D call TRBD2 (7 bases). The CDR3 extends over 17 amino acids. Trimming took 1 base from V and 9 from J, leaving 21 bases between them. CDR1 and CDR2 from the germline V gene are SGHAT and FQNNGV. CDR3 residues: CASSLAFISGGGRELFF. In DNA, the CDR3 is TGTGCCAGCAGCTTAGCCTTTATTTCGGGGGGCGGCAGGGAGCTGTTTTTT.

The CDR3 DNA is TGTGCCTGGAGTCCCCGAAGAAACACCATATATTTT. Translated, it gives CAWSPRRNTIYF. The V gene is TRBV30, the J gene TRBJ1-3; D is unclear. The germline CDR1 and CDR2 sequences are GTSNPN and SVGIG (reference sequence). V was shortened by 2 bases and J by 5 bases, with 7 bases between the two germline ends. This CDR3 comprises 12 residues.

The genes are TRBV30 and TRBJ1-5, with D tentatively TRBD1 (5 bases). V dropped 2 bases and J dropped 1 base, with 9 bases sitting between them. The CDR3 totals 14 residues. Germline assignment: CDR1 GTSNPN and CDR2 SVGIG (reference sequence). The CDR3 sequence: CAWSTGDSNQPQHF. The CDR3 DNA reads as TGTGCCTGGAGTACGGGGGACAGCAATCAGCCCCAGCATTTT. The complete variable domain, with remaining parts taken from reference TRBV30 and TRBJ1-5, reads SQTIHQWPATLVQPVGSPLSLECTVEGTSNPNLYWYRQAAGRGLQLLFYSVGIGQISSEVPQNLSASRPQDRQFILSSKKLLLSDSGFYLCAWSTGDSNQPQHFGDGTRLSIL.

This chain joins TRBV30 and TRBJ1-5; no clear D. Trimming removed 0 bases at V and 9 bases at J, with 18 bases between. The CDR3 is 15 amino acids. Germline V gene data show CDR1 as GTSNPN and CDR2 as SVGIG (reference sequence). CDR3 loop: CAWSVASGGRGPQHF. CDR3 bases: TGTGCCTGGAGTGTGGCGTCAGGAGGAAGAGGGCCCCAGCATTTT.